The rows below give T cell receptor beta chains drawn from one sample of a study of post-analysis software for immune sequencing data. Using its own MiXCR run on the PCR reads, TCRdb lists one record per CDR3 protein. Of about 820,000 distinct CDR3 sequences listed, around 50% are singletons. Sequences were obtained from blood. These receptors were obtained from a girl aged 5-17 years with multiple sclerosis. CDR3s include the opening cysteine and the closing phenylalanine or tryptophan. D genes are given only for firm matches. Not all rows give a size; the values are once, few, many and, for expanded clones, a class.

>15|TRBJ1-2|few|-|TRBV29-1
TGCAGCGTTGAAGACGTTATCCTGGGGACGAGTGGCTACACCTTC
CSVEDVILGTSGYTF
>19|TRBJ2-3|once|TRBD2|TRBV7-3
TGTGCCAGCAGCTCCCCCGGGACTAGCGGGGTAACGAGCACAGATACGCAGTATTTT
CASSSPGTSGVTSTDTQYF
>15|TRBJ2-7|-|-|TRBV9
TGTGCCAGCAGCCTAAGTGGTACAGCTCACTACGAGCAGTACTTC
CASSLSGTAHYEQYF
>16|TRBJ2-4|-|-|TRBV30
TGTGCCTGGAGTGTAAAGGCAGGGTGGTCCAGGGGTGAGCAGTACTTC
CAWSVKAGWSRGEQYF
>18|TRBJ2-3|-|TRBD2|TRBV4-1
TGCGCCAGCAGCCACCGAGGGCCCACTAGCGGGATAACAGATACGCAGTATTTT
CASSHRGPTSGITDTQYF
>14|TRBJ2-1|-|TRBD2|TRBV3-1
TGTGCCAGCAGCCAGCCGACTAGCGGCAATGAGCAGTTCTTC
CASSQPTSGNEQFF
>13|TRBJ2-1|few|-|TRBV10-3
TGTGCCATCAGTGCGGACAGTTACAATGAGCAGTTCTTC
CAISADSYNEQFF
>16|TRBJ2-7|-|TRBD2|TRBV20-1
TGCAGTGCTCAATTTTCACTAGCGGGAGGGAGGTACGAGCAGTACTTC
CSAQFSLAGGRYEQYF
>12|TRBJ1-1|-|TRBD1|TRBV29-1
TGCAGCGAGAGACAGGGGAACACTGAAGCTTTCTTT
CSERQGNTEAFF
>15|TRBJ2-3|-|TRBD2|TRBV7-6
TGTGCCAGCAGCCCCGCAGCGGGGCGGGGAGATACGCAGTATTTT
CASSPAAGRGDTQYF
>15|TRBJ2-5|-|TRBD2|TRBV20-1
TGCAGTGCTTCCCCGACTAGCGGAGGGGGGGAGACCCAGTACTTC
CSASPTSGGGETQYF
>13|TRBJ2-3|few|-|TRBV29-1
TGCAGCGTCACTATTTCGGGACGGGATACGCAGTATTTT
CSVTISGRDTQYF
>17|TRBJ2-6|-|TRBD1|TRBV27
TGTGCCAGCGGCTACAGGGGGCTTTCATCCGGGGCCAACGTCCTGACTTTC
CASGYRGLSSGANVLTF
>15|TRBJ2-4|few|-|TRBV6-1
TGTGCCAGCAGTGAACTGGCAGTAGCCAAAAACATTCAGTACTTC
CASSELAVAKNIQYF
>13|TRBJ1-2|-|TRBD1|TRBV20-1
TGCAGTGCTTCGGGACAGGCCCCCTATGGCTACACCTTC
CSASGQAPYGYTF
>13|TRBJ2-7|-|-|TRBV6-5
TGTGCCAGCAGTGGGGACACCACCTACGAGCAGTACTTC
CASSGDTTYEQYF
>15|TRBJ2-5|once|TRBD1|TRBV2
TGTGCCAGCAGTCTACAGGGGTGGGAGAAAGAGACCCAGTACTTC
CASSLQGWEKETQYF
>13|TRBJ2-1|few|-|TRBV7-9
TGTGCCAGCAGCCAGACTAGGAACAATGAGCAGTTCTTC
CASSQTRNNEQFF
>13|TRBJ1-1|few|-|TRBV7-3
TGTGCCAGCAGCTTAGGGGCCACCGTTGAAGCTTTCTTT
CASSLGATVEAFF
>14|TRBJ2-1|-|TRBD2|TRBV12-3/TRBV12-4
TGTGCCAGCGGCGGGAGGGGGGGCTACAATGAGCAGTTCTTC
CASGGRGGYNEQFF
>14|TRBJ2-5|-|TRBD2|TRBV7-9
TGTGCCAGCAGACCCTTAGCGGGGAGGGAGACCCAGTACTTC
CASRPLAGRETQYF
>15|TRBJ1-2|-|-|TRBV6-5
TGTGCCAGCAGTCCCTACATACAGGGAAGCTATGGCTACACCTTC
CASSPYIQGSYGYTF
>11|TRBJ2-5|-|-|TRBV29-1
TGCAGCGTTGGCCGGACGGATGAGCAGTACTTC
CSVGRTDEQYF
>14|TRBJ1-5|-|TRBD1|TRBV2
TGTGCCAGCAGTGTCGGACAGGGGGGTCAGCCCCAGCATTTT
CASSVGQGGQPQHF
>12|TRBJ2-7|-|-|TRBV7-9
TGTGCTGTAGGCAACGCTGGGTACGAGCAGTACTTC
CAVGNAGYEQYF
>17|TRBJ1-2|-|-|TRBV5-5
TGTGCCAGCAGCTTGGTGGGGCATCACCTCGGATACTATGGCTACACCTTC
CASSLVGHHLGYYGYTF
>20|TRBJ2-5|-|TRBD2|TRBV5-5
TGTGCCAGCAGCTATGACGAGATTGGGACTAGCGGGGACTACCAAGAGACCCAGTACTTC
CASSYDEIGTSGDYQETQYF
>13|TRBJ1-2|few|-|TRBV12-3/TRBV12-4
TGTGCCAGCAGTTTGGTAGGGGACACAGGCTACACCTTC
CASSLVGDTGYTF
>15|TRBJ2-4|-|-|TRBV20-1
TGCAGTGCTAATTTCGGGAGCCCTCCCAAAAACATTCAGTACTTC
CSANFGSPPKNIQYF
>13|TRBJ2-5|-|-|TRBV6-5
TGTGCCAGCAGTTACAGGGGGGAAGAGACCCAGTACTTC
CASSYRGEETQYF